This T cell receptor (beta chain) was sequenced for a study of cytomegalovirus exposure and HLA in healthy donors. This CDR3 has 16 residues. CDR1 MNHNS and CDR2 SASEGT come from the germline V gene. With V trimmed by 4 bases and J by 2 bases, 6 bases remained unmatched. Amplification used 60 Vbeta primers and 13 Jbeta primers. Assay used: immunoSEQ multiplex PCR; TCRdb lists only in-frame clones, some missing. The data hold under 250,000 clones, with 76% observed a single time. Study-wide results and limits: In terms of immune exposure information, only CMV serostatus was available.

In the case of this clone: The antigen is undetermined.

The source of this sequence is a man between 18 and 35 years old in good health and CMV-seronegative. What was sequenced was PBMCs. The V call is TRBV6-1, the J call TRBJ2-5; 11 positions match TRBD2. The CDR3 here is CASSGQLAGGQETQYF. CDR3 sequence (DNA): TGTGCCAGCAGTGGGCAATTAGCGGGAGGGCAAGAGACCCAGTACTTC.